Shown below are 24 T cell receptor beta chains from a single sample sequenced in a study of blood T cells in healthy people across ages. A second about 7 to 12 cycle PCR used barcoded and J-beta primers. TCRdb re-derived calls from the 5' RACE reads in MiXCR, one entry per CDR3 protein. The sample contains about 570,000 distinct CDR3 sequences, 27% of which appear only once. What was sequenced was blood. The receptors here all came from a woman aged 70-85 years in good health.

The chain is built from TRBV10-3 and TRBJ1-2, with 12 bases identical to TRBD1. Per germline, CDR1 ENHRY and CDR2 SYGVKD. The CDR3 runs to 16 residues. Germline trimming cut 7 bases from V and 7 bases from J; bases unmatched to any gene: 13. CDR3 region: CAIIAGTGGEGGGYTF. CDR3 bases: TGTGCCATCATCGCCGGGACAGGGGGCGAAGGGGGTGGCTACACCTTC.

The V and J genes are TRBV9 and TRBJ2-5, with TRBD1 matching over 8 bases. The J call may be mistaken, given a closer DNA end match to TRBJ2-7. The length of the CDR3 is 14 residues. Germline values: CDR1 SGDLS, CDR2 YYNGEE. This CDR3 reads CASSPDRGRDEQYF. The CDR3 DNA is TGTGCCAGCAGCCCCGACAGGGGAAGGGACGAGCAGTACTTC.

This clonotype was picked up a small number of times. This chain connects TRBV20-1 to TRBJ1-2; 8 bases map to TRBD1. Germline CDR1 DFQATT, CDR2 SNEGSKA (reference sequence). Trimming removed 4 bases from V and 5 bases from J; junction bases left unmatched: 6. CDR3 length: 13 amino acids. Here the CDR3 reads CSANPQGAYGYTF. CDR3 DNA: TGCAGTGCTAACCCTCAGGGGGCTTATGGCTACACCTTC.

This sequence joins TRBV20-1 and TRBJ1-2; 7 bases agree with TRBD1. Germline CDR1 reads DFQATT; CDR2 reads SNEGSKA (reference sequence). This CDR3 spans 13 amino acids. The V segment lost 4 bases and the J segment 4 bases; nucleotides outside the gene matches: 6. The CDR3, as DNA: TGCAGTGCTATGACAGGGTCCTCCTATGGCTACACCTTC. Encoded protein: CSAMTGSSYGYTF.

The chain joins TRBV12-5 to TRBJ1-5; D unclear. The CDR3 is 12 residues long. CDR1 is LGHNT, CDR2 FRNRAP, per germline. Trimming left V 1 base short and J 7 bases short, with 5 bases between. The CDR3 region has the DNA TGTGCTAGTGGTTTGGAATTGCAGCCCCAGCATTTT. Translating it yields CASGLELQPQHF. Full variable domain (rest looked up from reference TRBV12-5 and TRBJ1-5): DARVTQTPRHKVTEMGQEVTMRCQPILGHNTVFWYRQTMMQGLELLAYFRNRAPLDDSGMPKDRFSAEMPDATLATLKIQPSEPRDSAVYFCASGLELQPQHFGDGTRLSIL.

The chain combines TRBV20-1 with TRBJ2-3; perhaps TRBD2 as D (6 bases). From germline, CDR1 is DFQATT and CDR2 SNEGSKA (reference sequence). The CDR3 loop spans 15 amino acids. Trimming took off 3 bases at V and 1 base at J, with 14 bases between the two ends. The CDR3 reads CSASPGLIGTDTQYF. CDR3 DNA sequence: TGCAGTGCTAGCCCCGGACTAATCGGCACAGATACGCAGTATTTT.

This chain connects TRBV20-1 to TRBJ2-3; weak D call: TRBD2 (5 bases). The ends were cut back, 1 base at V and 7 bases at J, with 21 bases in the middle. Germline CDR1 reads DFQATT; CDR2 reads SNEGSKA (reference sequence). The CDR3 is 16 amino acids. CDR3 in DNA: TGCAGTGCTAGAGTAGCGCGGCCGGAGGCTTTTAATACGCAGTATTTT. Translated, it gives CSARVARPEAFNTQYF.

The chain combines TRBV5-1 with TRBJ2-5; the D is unclear. The length of the CDR3 is 14 residues. V was shortened by 4 bases and J by 2 bases, with 12 bases between the two germline ends. Per germline, CDR1 SGHRS and CDR2 YFSETQ. This CDR3 reads CASSPSTDQETQYF. Here the CDR3 DNA reads TGCGCCAGCAGCCCATCAACGGATCAAGAGACCCAGTACTTC.

Only a few counts were recorded for this clonotype. The V call is TRBV7-3, the J call TRBJ1-2; TRBD1 is a possible D gene (6 bases). Germline loops: CDR1 SGHTA, CDR2 FQGTGA. Trimming removed 3 bases from V and 4 bases from J, with 12 bases in between. This CDR3 is 14 amino acids long. This CDR3 is CASSLGGRLYGYTF. CDR3 in DNA: TGTGCCAGCAGCTTGGGGGGGCGGCTCTATGGCTACACCTTC.

This chain uses TRBV29-1 with TRBJ1-4, with 7 bases fitting TRBD1. The length of the CDR3 is 13 residues. J gave up 6 bases and V 6 bases, and 7 bases lay outside the gene matches. Germline V lookup: CDR1 SQVTM, CDR2 ANQGSEA. The CDR3: CSVGPGTDEKLFF. In DNA, the CDR3 is TGCAGCGTCGGACCCGGGACAGATGAAAAACTGTTTTTT.

As to this clonotype: This CDR3 is missing its conserved last phenylalanine or tryptophan, likely due to a read error. V and J are TRBV12-3 or TRBV12-4 and TRBJ1-2, with TRBD1 matching 10 bases. V dropped 6 bases and J dropped 8; count of bases not matched to a gene: 15. The CDR3 length is 16 residues. The CDR3 loop reads CASRRDRGALGGGYTL. The CDR3 nucleotides are TGTGCCAGCAGGAGGGACAGGGGCGCCTTAGGAGGAGGCTACACCCTC.

In its sample, this clonotype was seen many times. The genes are TRBV6-1 and TRBJ2-1; TRBD1 aligns across 7 bases. V lost 7 bases to trimming and J lost 2 bases; unmatched junction nucleotides: 2. This CDR3 has 13 residues. The V gene's germline CDR1 is MNHNS and CDR2 SASEGT. In DNA, the CDR3 is TGTGCCAGCACCACAGGGGCCTACAATGAGCAGTTCTTC. This codes for CASTTGAYNEQFF.

Only a few counts were recorded for this clonotype. The chain carries TRBV6-1 and TRBJ2-4, with TRBD2 as a possible D gene (5 bases). Germline V gene data show CDR1 as MNHNS and CDR2 as SASEGT. V was shortened by 2 bases and J by 6 bases, with 8 bases between the two germline ends. CDR3 length equals 13 residues. The CDR3: CASSERTGNIQYF. CDR3 in DNA: TGTGCCAGCAGTGAAAGGACTGGAAACATTCAGTACTTC.

The sample holds a few counts of this clonotype. The rearrangement links TRBV20-1 to TRBJ2-1; 7 bases map to TRBD2. Germline CDR1 is DFQATT and CDR2 is SNEGSKA (reference sequence). This CDR3 spans 14 amino acids. V dropped 3 bases and J dropped 4; count of bases not matched to a gene: 6. In nucleotides, the CDR3 is TGCAGTGCTAGGCGAAGCGGGGTTTACAATGAGCAGTTCTTC. This sequence encodes CSARRSGVYNEQFF.

This clonotype was found a few times. This chain connects TRBV2 to TRBJ2-4, with 10 bases fitting TRBD2. Trimming removed 6 bases from V and 0 bases from J; junction bases left unmatched: 8. This CDR3 contains 17 residues. CDR1 is SNHLY, CDR2 FYNNEI, per germline. CDR3 sequence (DNA): TGTGCCAGCAGCCCGGGACTAGCGTATGTAGCCAAAAACATTCAGTACTTC. It translates to CASSPGLAYVAKNIQYF.

V gene TRBV11-3 combines with J gene TRBJ2-2, with D unresolved. Per the germline V gene, CDR1 is SGHNT and CDR2 is YENEEA. The CDR3 has 13 residues. The germline V and J ends were trimmed by 2 bases and 4 bases, with 5 bases remaining between them. This CDR3 is CASSLTVTGELFF. In DNA, the CDR3 is TGTGCCAGCAGCTTAACTGTCACCGGGGAGCTGTTTTTT.

In its sample, this clonotype was seen many times. The chain combines TRBV7-3 with TRBJ2-4; D call uncertain. This CDR3 is built from 13 residues. The V end was cut by 2 bases, the J end by 5 bases, with 7 bases between. The germline V gene encodes CDR1 SGHTA and CDR2 FQGTGA. The CDR3 bases are TGTGCCAGCAGCTTATCGGCGGAAAACATTCAGTACTTC. Translated, it gives CASSLSAENIQYF.

This clonotype has only a few counts. This chain joins TRBV11-2 and TRBJ2-1, with TRBD2 matching 11 bases. The ends lost 0 bases at V and 12 bases at J; junction bases unmatched: 13. CDR1 and CDR2 from the germline V gene are SGHAT and FQNNGV. The length of the CDR3 is 17 residues. The CDR3 spells CASSLEISGGAFMGQFF. The CDR3, as DNA: TGTGCCAGCAGCTTAGAAATTAGCGGGGGGGCTTTTATGGGGCAGTTCTTC.

The V gene is TRBV4-1, the J gene TRBJ1-4; D perhaps matches TRBD1 (5 bases). Germline CDR1 reads MGHRA; CDR2 reads YSYEKL. The CDR3 contains 16 residues. The V end lost 4 bases, the J end lost 6 bases, and 18 bases lay between the germline ends. The CDR3 region is CASSLKGNGGYEKLFF. CDR3 DNA: TGCGCCAGCAGCCTTAAGGGGAACGGGGGGTATGAAAAACTGTTTTTT.

V and J are TRBV28 and TRBJ2-5; TRBD2 aligns across 11 bases. The J call could be wrong; TRBJ2-1 is a better fit for the DNA end. The CDR3 spans 15 residues. CDR1 is MDHEN and CDR2 is SYDVKM in the germline V gene. CDR3 protein: CASSLPGLAVNEQFF. In DNA, the CDR3 is TGTGCCAGCAGTTTACCGGGACTAGCGGTGAATGAGCAGTTCTTC.

The chain is built from TRBV6-2 or TRBV6-3 and TRBJ2-5; 10 bases match TRBD2. Germline V gene data show CDR1 as MNHEY and CDR2 as SVGEGT. The CDR3 consists of 15 residues. With V trimmed by 2 bases and J by 5 bases, 5 bases remained unmatched. The CDR3 loop is CASSYKRGGGETQYF. The CDR3 nucleotides read TGTGCCAGCAGTTACAAGCGGGGGGGTGGGGAGACCCAGTACTTC.

The sample holds a few counts of this clonotype. The rearrangement links TRBV7-9 to TRBJ1-1; 8 positions agree with TRBD1. The CDR3 sequence is 12 residues long. V lost 5 bases, J lost 11 bases, and 7 bases stayed unmatched. Germline values: CDR1 SEHNR, CDR2 FQNEAQ (reference sequence). The CDR3 sequence: CASSPQGEQAFF. The CDR3, as DNA: TGTGCCAGCAGCCCACAGGGGGAGCAGGCTTTCTTT.

The chain recombines TRBV10-3 with TRBJ1-3; D might be TRBD1 (5 bases). V was clipped by 7 bases and J by 2 bases, with 12 bases between them. CDR3 length: 14 residues. In germline, CDR1 is ENHRY, CDR2 SYGVKD. CDR3 bases: TGTGCCATCACCGTCGGGGGGACTGGAAACACCATATATTTT. This sequence encodes CAITVGGTGNTIYF.

The chain uses TRBV29-1 and TRBJ2-3, with 7 bases identical to TRBD1. Germline V gene lookup returns CDR1 SQVTM and CDR2 ANQGSEA. V trimming: 1 base; J trimming: 5 bases; junction bases outside the gene matches: 9. This CDR3 has 15 residues. The CDR3 coding sequence is TGCAGCGTTGAAGGCGGAGAGGGGGCACGAGATACGCAGTATTTT. It yields the protein CSVEGGEGARDTQYF.